This TCR beta chain was recorded in a study of blood T cell repertoires in COVID-19. About the research overall: Both acute and convalescent COVID-19 samples were obtained from the United States, Italy and Spain. Nucleic acid was either cDNA or gDNA, and it came from T cells, B-cell-depleted T cells, or PBMCs.

In the original processing: Amplification of reference gene primers was used by the study to estimate nucleated cell counts. Assay used: immunoSEQ multiplex PCR; TCRdb lists only in-frame clones, some missing. The D gene and trimming were derived from the DNA, and the V and J assignments and clone size from that table. The top ten hold 38% of the sample, which has 130,000 to 150,000 clones, around four fifths seen once. The CDR3 contains 11 residues. Per germline, CDR1 SQVTM and CDR2 ANQGSEA. V was cut by 5 bases and J by 4 bases, with 8 bases left in between. The chain links TRBV29-1 to TRBJ1-2; no clear D gene. This receptor was taken from a human donor in a cohort sampled during active COVID-19. The sequenced sample consisted of peripheral blood. The CDR3 region is CSVRSGYGYTF. The CDR3 nucleotides read TGCAGCGTTCGGAGTGGCTATGGCTACACCTTC. The whole variable domain, filled in from reference TRBV29-1 and TRBJ1-2, reads SAVISQKPSRDICQRGTSLTIQCQVDSQVTMMFWYRQQPGQSLTLIATANQGSEATYESGFVIDKFPISRPNLTFSTLTVSNMSPEDSSIYLCSVRSGYGYTFGSGTRLTVV.